Given below is one T cell receptor beta chain in context. The antigen is undetermined. This sample also contains other DNA sequences that code for the same CDR3. A multiplex PCR was run with 60 Vbeta primers and 13 Jbeta primers. Data came from immunoSEQ multiplex PCR; TCRdb stores just in-frame clones and leaves some out. The sample includes some 140,000 clones, around 10% of them seen just once. This CDR3 is built from 11 residues. CDR1 is SGHRS and CDR2 is YFSETQ in the germline V gene. V was cut by 4 bases and J by 1 base, with 2 bases left in between. The data originate from a study of cytomegalovirus exposure and HLA in healthy donors. Study findings and constraints: In a later analysis, TCR beta V- and J-gene trimming was associated with a missense DCLRE1C variant. Common viral pathogens (according to a later analysis) appeared linked to several of the most significant clusters. Overall, approximately 180 TCR beta chains were annotated as cytomegalovirus-associated.

Sequenced: PBMCs. V and J are TRBV5-1 and TRBJ2-5; no clear D. The origin of this receptor is a woman aged 40 to 50 in good health and CMV-seropositive. The CDR3 DNA reads as TGCGCCAGCAGCCTCCAAGAGACCCAGTACTTC. It translates to CASSLQETQYF.